The clone carrying this TCR beta chain was detected only a few times. Its antigen is currently unknown. The data were obtained in a study of blood T cells in healthy people across ages. Using a J-beta primer mix together with a sample-barcoded 5' primer, a second PCR was run for about 7 to 12 cycles. A tag from a template-switch adaptor with 12 random nucleotides marked each cDNA molecule. TCRdb re-called the 5' RACE reads through MiXCR, storing one row per CDR3 protein. The sample contains about 1.4 million distinct CDR3 sequences, around 55% of which appear only once. General study results and limits: Since the PBMCs were unsorted, naive and antigen-experienced cells could not be conclusively compared.

Germline loops: CDR1 SQVTM, CDR2 ANQGSEA. Trimming took off 6 bases at V and 7 bases at J, with 15 bases between the two ends. The CDR3 is 12 residues long. The sample providers were healthy Caucasian people from Russia, aged roughly 6 to 95. Each sample had at least 6.5 million PBMCs isolated. This receptor was taken from a man in his late teens or twenties in good health. The specimen was blood. The chain joins TRBV29-1 to TRBJ1-1, with D uncertain. In DNA, the CDR3 is TGCAGCGTGCCAGGCCCTGTTAGTGAAGCTTTCTTT. Its translation: CSVPGPVSEAFF.